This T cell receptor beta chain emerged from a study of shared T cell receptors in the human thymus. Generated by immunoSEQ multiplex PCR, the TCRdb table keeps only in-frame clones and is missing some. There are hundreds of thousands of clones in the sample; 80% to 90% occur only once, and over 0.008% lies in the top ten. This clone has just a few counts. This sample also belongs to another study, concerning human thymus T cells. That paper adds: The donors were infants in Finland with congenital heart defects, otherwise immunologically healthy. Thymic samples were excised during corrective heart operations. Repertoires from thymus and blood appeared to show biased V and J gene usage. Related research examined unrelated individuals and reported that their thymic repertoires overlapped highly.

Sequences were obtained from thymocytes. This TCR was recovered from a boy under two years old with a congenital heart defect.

CDR3 coding DNA: TGTGCCACCAGCAGAGGGATTAACCCGGACAGGGGGTTGCTGAACACTGAAGCTTTCTTT. Amino acid sequence: CATSRGINPDRGLLNTEAFF. V gene TRBV15 combines with J gene TRBJ1-1; 10 nucleotides align to TRBD1. Germline values: CDR1 LNHNV, CDR2 YYDKDF (reference sequence). This CDR3 contains 20 residues. V dropped 1 base and J dropped 0; count of bases not matched to a gene: 14.